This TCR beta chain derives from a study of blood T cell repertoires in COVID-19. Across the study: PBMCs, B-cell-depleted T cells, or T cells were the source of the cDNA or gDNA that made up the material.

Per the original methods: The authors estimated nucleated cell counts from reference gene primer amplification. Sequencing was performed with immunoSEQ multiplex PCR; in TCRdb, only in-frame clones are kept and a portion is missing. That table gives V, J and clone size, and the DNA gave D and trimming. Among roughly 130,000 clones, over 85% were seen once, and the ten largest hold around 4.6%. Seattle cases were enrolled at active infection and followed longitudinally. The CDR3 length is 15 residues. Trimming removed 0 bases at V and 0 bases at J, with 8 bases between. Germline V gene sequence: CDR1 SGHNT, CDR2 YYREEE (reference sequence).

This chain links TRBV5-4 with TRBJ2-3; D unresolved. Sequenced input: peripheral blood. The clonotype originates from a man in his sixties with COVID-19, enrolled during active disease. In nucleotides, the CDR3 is TGTGCCAGCAGCTTGGCCCCTTCTAGCACAGATACGCAGTATTTT. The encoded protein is CASSLAPSSTDTQYF.